These 4 T cell receptor beta chains were all obtained from the same sample, sequenced in a study of Ad26.COV2.S vaccination and SARS-CoV-2 variants. The method was immunoSEQ multiplex PCR; TCRdb's version includes in-frame clones alone and lacks a portion of them. The profile shows about 220,000 clones, approximately 90% of them singletons. Stated treatment: around 19 received Ad26.COV2.S at low or high dose, single or two shots; 5 received placebo; per-sample allocation not given. Specimens were obtained on day 63 following the first vaccine or placebo injection. The sequencing used peripheral blood, collected in a trial of Ad26.COV2.S vaccine versus placebo. These receptors came from a person aged 18-65 years who received the Ad26.COV2.S COVID-19 vaccine or a placebo.

V and J are TRBV3-1 (or the pseudogene TRBV3-2) and TRBJ1-1; maybe TRBD1 (6 bases). Germline V gene lookup returns CDR1 LGHDT and CDR2 YNNKEL (reference sequence). The CDR3 has 17 amino acids. V was cut by 1 base and J by 3 bases, with 18 bases left in between. The CDR3 DNA reads as TGTGCCAGCAGCCAAGTCCTAAAGATCAGGGGACACACTGAAGCTTTCTTT. This gives the protein CASSQVLKIRGHTEAFF.

The chain joins TRBV4-3 to TRBJ2-3; 12 positions agree with TRBD2. Unmatched junction bases numbered 11, after V lost 3 bases and J lost 1 base. The CDR3 extends over 19 amino acids. CDR1 is LGHNA and CDR2 is YSLEER in the germline V gene. The DNA for the CDR3 is TGCGCCAGCAGCCACGGACTAGCGGGAAAAGGATTGGGCACAGATACGCAGTATTTT. Its protein is CASSHGLAGKGLGTDTQYF.

This clone was detected only once. J is TRBJ2-7 and V is TRBV4-1; D might be TRBD1 (6 bases). V was cut by 0 bases and J by 3 bases, with 12 bases left in between. This CDR3 has 15 residues. In germline, CDR1 is MGHRA, CDR2 YSYEKL. This CDR3 reads CASSQDEVRGYEQYF. For the CDR3, the DNA is TGCGCCAGCAGCCAAGATGAAGTCAGGGGCTACGAGCAGTACTTC.

This clone showed up just once. The chain uses TRBV15 and TRBJ1-2; TRBD1 aligns across 7 bases. CDR3 size: 13 residues. V trimming: 0 bases; J trimming: 8 bases; junction bases outside the gene matches: 3. Germline CDR1 LNHNV, CDR2 YYDKDF (reference sequence). In DNA form, the CDR3 reads TGTGCCACCAGCAGAGATGAGGGGGCGGGCTACACCTTC. Its translation: CATSRDEGAGYTF.